These 30 T cell receptor beta chains originate from one sample sequenced in a study of cytomegalovirus exposure and HLA in healthy donors. In the PCR, 60 Vbeta and 13 Jbeta primers were used. Clones were read by immunoSEQ multiplex PCR, and TCRdb kept only the in-frame ones, dropping some. This sample has around 68,000 clones, with approximately 72% found just once. The specimen sequenced was PBMCs. These receptors all stem from a woman aged 30 to 39 in good health and CMV-seropositive.

The J gene is TRBJ2-7, the V gene TRBV4-2; TRBD2 agrees at 9 bases. Germline values: CDR1 LGHNA, CDR2 YNFKEQ. The CDR3 contains 15 residues. V trimming: 0 bases; J trimming: 6 bases; junction bases outside the gene matches: 6. The CDR3 here is CASSQENAGGFEQYF. Here the CDR3 DNA reads TGTGCCAGCAGCCAAGAAAACGCGGGAGGGTTCGAGCAGTACTTC.

On this clone: The sample contains more than one DNA sequence encoding this CDR3. The V and J genes are TRBV11-2 and TRBJ2-7; a weak D match, TRBD1 (5 bases). Looked up from germline, CDR1 is SGHAT and CDR2 is FQNNGV. V shed 0 bases and J shed 6 bases, with 6 bases lying between them. CDR3 size: 12 residues. In nucleotides, the CDR3 is TGTGCCAGCAGCTTAGATCAGGGCGAGCAGTACTTC. This codes for CASSLDQGEQYF.

The chain carries TRBV5-1 and TRBJ2-1, with TRBD2 matching 12 bases. J was trimmed by 6 bases and V by 4 bases; bases with no gene match: 8. Germline lookup yields CDR1 SGHRS and CDR2 YFSETQ. The CDR3 has 16 residues. The CDR3 loop is CASSPTSGSRGNEQFF. DNA for the CDR3: TGCGCCAGCAGCCCGACTAGCGGGAGTAGAGGCAATGAGCAGTTCTTC.

The chain combines TRBV5-4 with TRBJ1-2; 9 bases fit TRBD1. The CDR3 loop spans 15 amino acids. V trimming: 4 bases; J trimming: 2 bases; junction bases outside the gene matches: 6. The germline gives CDR1 SGHNT, CDR2 YYREEE (reference sequence). This chain's CDR3 is CASSRDRVTNYGYTF. The CDR3 DNA sequence: TGTGCCAGCAGCAGGGACAGGGTAACCAACTATGGCTACACCTTC.

The V call is TRBV11-2, the J call TRBJ2-7, with TRBD2 matching over 11 bases. The trim removed 0 bases at V and 4 bases at J, leaving 14 bases unmatched. From germline, CDR1 is SGHAT and CDR2 FQNNGV. There are 19 residues in the CDR3. This CDR3 is CASSLEPPSASGRRYEQYF. The CDR3 nucleotides are TGTGCCAGCAGCTTAGAGCCACCCTCCGCTAGCGGGAGGAGATACGAGCAGTACTTC.

This chain joins TRBV19 and TRBJ2-3; D perhaps matches TRBD1 (7 bases). The V end was cut by 6 bases, the J end by 1 base, with 17 bases between. This CDR3 spans 16 amino acids. Per germline, CDR1 LNHDA and CDR2 SQIVND (reference sequence). DNA of the CDR3: TGTGCCAGTAGCGTATATGGAGGGACAGGCACAGATACGCAGTATTTT. It encodes CASSVYGGTGTDTQYF. Filled out from reference TRBV19 and TRBJ2-3, the complete variable domain reads DGGITQSPKYLFRKEGQNVTLSCEQNLNHDAMYWYRQDPGQGLRLIYYSQIVNDFQKGDIAEGYSVSREKKESFPLTVTSAQKNPTAFYLCASSVYGGTGTDTQYFGPGTRLTVL.

CDR3 protein: CASSVERGSGANVLTF. CDR3 in DNA: TGTGCCAGCAGCGTAGAGCGGGGATCCGGGGCCAACGTCCTGACTTTC. This sequence joins TRBV9 and TRBJ2-6, with TRBD2 matching 7 bases. The CDR3 totals 16 residues. Per germline, CDR1 SGDLS and CDR2 YYNGEE. V was clipped by 0 bases and J by 4 bases; unmatched bases: 4.

J is TRBJ1-1 and V is TRBV30, with 8 bases identical to TRBD1. The CDR3 is made up of 14 amino acids. Germline trimming cut 3 bases from V and 4 bases from J; bases unmatched to any gene: 7. Germline V gives CDR1 GTSNPN, CDR2 SVGIG (reference sequence). CDR3: CAWSDGQGLTEAFF. CDR3 bases: TGTGCCTGGAGCGACGGACAGGGTCTCACTGAAGCTTTCTTT.

V and J are TRBV20-1 and TRBJ2-1; the match to TRBD2 covers 7 bases. CDR1 and CDR2 from the germline V gene are DFQATT and SNEGSKA (reference sequence). CDR3 size: 11 residues. V lost 5 bases to trimming and J lost 8 bases; unmatched junction nucleotides: 3. The CDR3 DNA sequence: TGCAGTGCTCGTGCGGGGGATGAGCAGTTCTTC. It translates to CSARAGDEQFF.

This clone has just a few counts. This rearrangement joins TRBV7-2 to TRBJ1-1; 9 bases are shared with TRBD1. Germline V gene data show CDR1 as SGHTA and CDR2 as FQGNSA. Trimming cost V 6 bases and J 1 base; bases outside gene matches: 6. The CDR3 is 15 residues long. CDR3 loop: CASRRDRATNTEAFF. DNA for the CDR3: TGTGCCAGCAGGCGGGACAGGGCCACGAACACTGAAGCTTTCTTT.

CDR3 bases: TGCAGCGTTGAATTGTCCGGTTTCTCCTACGAGCAGTACTTC. This gives the protein CSVELSGFSYEQYF. The chain employs TRBV29-1 and TRBJ2-7; D remains ambiguous. The CDR3 contains 14 residues. The germline V gene encodes CDR1 SQVTM and CDR2 ANQGSEA. Trimming left V 2 bases short and J 0 bases short, with 11 bases between.

The chain recombines TRBV29-1 with TRBJ2-1; D call uncertain. V was clipped by 7 bases and J by 4 bases, with 8 bases between them. CDR3 length: 11 residues. Per germline, CDR1 SQVTM and CDR2 ANQGSEA. The CDR3 spells CSAHAYNEQFF. The CDR3 nucleotides read TGCAGCGCCCATGCGTACAATGAGCAGTTCTTC.

The genes are TRBV23-1 and TRBJ2-2; 9 bases are shared with TRBD1. TRBV23-1 is an ORF for which the function is uncertain. V shed 0 bases, J shed 6 bases, and the junction held 5 bases outside the gene matches. The CDR3 is 16 residues long. The CDR3 here is CASSQSGTGRAGELFF. The DNA for the CDR3 is TGCGCCAGCAGTCAATCCGGGACAGGGAGGGCCGGGGAGCTGTTTTTT.

The chain employs TRBV27 and TRBJ2-7, with TRBD1 matching over 10 bases. CDR1 and CDR2 from the germline V gene are MNHEY and SMNVEV (reference sequence). The CDR3 has 13 residues. J was trimmed by 4 bases and V by 5 bases; bases with no gene match: 2. CDR3 loop: CASSTGQGYEQYF. The DNA of the CDR3 is TGTGCCAGCAGTACGGGACAGGGGTACGAGCAGTACTTC.

The count of this clone is one. The chain carries TRBV7-8 and TRBJ2-7; possible D gene TRBD2, 6 bases. Trimming cost V 2 bases and J 0 bases, with 11 bases left between them. This CDR3 is 15 amino acids long. Looked up from germline, CDR1 is SGHVS and CDR2 is FQNEAQ. The CDR3 sequence: CASSLSGSLSYEQYF. The CDR3 bases are TGTGCCAGCAGCTTAAGCGGGTCCCTCTCCTACGAGCAGTACTTC.

The gene calls are TRBV6-1 and TRBJ2-2, with no clear D. V lost 7 bases, J lost 5 bases, and 8 bases lay in between. Germline-derived CDR1 and CDR2 are MNHNS and SASEGT. The CDR3 length is 12 residues. The CDR3 region is CASTRLTGELFF. The CDR3 coding sequence is TGTGCCAGCACTCGTTTGACCGGGGAGCTGTTTTTT.

The DNA for the CDR3 is TGTGCCAGCAGCTTGGATCTAGCGGGAGTAGAGACCCAGTACTTC. This codes for CASSLDLAGVETQYF. This chain joins TRBV5-6 and TRBJ2-5; 10 bases are shared with TRBD2. CDR1 SGHDT and CDR2 YYEEEE come from the germline V gene. V shed 0 bases and J 4 bases; nucleotides not matched to a gene: 3. This CDR3 is built from 15 residues.

A few counts support this clone. This chain joins TRBV6-1 and TRBJ2-1; TRBD2 might be the D (5 bases). Looked up from germline, CDR1 is MNHNS and CDR2 is SASEGT. V was shortened by 0 bases and J by 7 bases, with 7 bases between the two germline ends. There are 13 residues in the CDR3. DNA for the CDR3: TGTGCCAGCAGTGAAGCGGAGGCGAATGAGCAGTTCTTC. It codes for CASSEAEANEQFF.

The rearrangement links TRBV5-5 to TRBJ2-1, with D unresolved. The CDR3 contains 11 residues. V was pared by 3 bases and J by 4 bases, with 2 bases between. CDR1 is SGHKS and CDR2 is YYEKEE in the germline V gene (reference sequence). Here the CDR3 reads CASSSYNEQFF. CDR3 DNA sequence: TGTGCCAGCAGCTCTTACAATGAGCAGTTCTTC.

This clone was seen once. V gene TRBV5-1 combines with J gene TRBJ1-6; D possibly corresponds to TRBD1 (5 bases). CDR3 length: 16 amino acids. Germline V gene data show CDR1 as SGHRS and CDR2 as YFSETQ. Trimming cost V 0 bases and J 6 bases, with 13 bases left between them. CDR3 DNA sequence: TGCGCCAGCAGCTTGGAAACAGGAACGTCTAATTCACCCCTCCACTTT. Translation gives CASSLETGTSNSPLHF.

This clone was counted a few times. The chain employs TRBV27 and TRBJ2-1; TRBD1 agrees at 10 bases. The CDR3 is 14 amino acids. V was pared by 8 bases and J by 8 bases, with 9 bases of the junction left unmatched. The V gene's germline CDR1 is MNHEY and CDR2 SMNVEV (reference sequence). In DNA form, the CDR3 reads TGTGCCAGCTTTAGGGGACAGGGGTATGATGAGCAGTTCTTC. Translating it yields CASFRGQGYDEQFF.

The chain joins TRBV28 to TRBJ1-3; D is unclear. The germline V gene has CDR1 MDHEN and CDR2 SYDVKM. Trimming pared 9 bases from V and 4 bases from J, leaving 13 bases between. CDR3 length equals 13 residues. CDR3 nucleotide sequence: TGTGCCAGTCGTGCGGGTGGGGGAAACACCATATATTTT. This encodes CASRAGGGNTIYF.

The chain links TRBV19 to TRBJ2-6; 13 bases are shared with TRBD2. This CDR3 is 18 amino acids long. Per germline, CDR1 LNHDA and CDR2 SQIVND (reference sequence). Unmatched junction bases numbered 4, after V lost 5 bases and J lost 0 bases. In DNA form, the CDR3 reads TGTGCCAGTAGTTGGGGACTAGCGGGAAGCTCTGGGGCCAACGTCCTGACTTTC. The encoded protein is CASSWGLAGSSGANVLTF.

This chain uses TRBV6-5 with TRBJ1-2; no firm D call. CDR3 length equals 14 residues. V lost 2 bases and J lost 0, with 7 bases in between. From germline, CDR1 is MNHEY and CDR2 SVGAGI. CDR3 in DNA: TGTGCCAGCAGTTACCTAACAGCTAACTATGGCTACACCTTC. Protein sequence: CASSYLTANYGYTF.

The chain is built from TRBV12-5 and TRBJ2-3; TRBD2 aligns across 13 bases. Trimming removed 0 bases from V and 7 bases from J; junction bases left unmatched: 4. CDR3 length: 16 residues. Germline-derived CDR1 and CDR2 are LGHNT and FRNRAP. The CDR3 spells CASGLVTSGRANTQYF. CDR3 nucleotides: TGTGCTAGTGGTTTGGTTACTAGCGGGAGGGCGAATACGCAGTATTTT.

CDR3 DNA: TGTGCCAGCAGTCGACGCAGACAGGGACACTACGAGCAGTACTTC. Its translation is CASSRRRQGHYEQYF. This rearrangement joins TRBV5-4 to TRBJ2-7, with 7 bases lining up with TRBD1. Germline assignment: CDR1 SGHNT and CDR2 YYREEE (reference sequence). The V segment lost 5 bases and the J segment 3 bases; nucleotides outside the gene matches: 11. The CDR3 loop spans 15 amino acids.

J is TRBJ2-1 and V is TRBV4-2; 9 bases align to TRBD1. Germline lookup yields CDR1 LGHNA and CDR2 YNFKEQ. With V trimmed by 0 bases and J by 7 bases, 10 bases remained unmatched. This CDR3 is 17 amino acids long. DNA for the CDR3: TGTGCCAGCAGCCAAGATTTAGGGACAGGGCCAGGGAATGAGCAGTTCTTC. Its protein is CASSQDLGTGPGNEQFF.

A few counts support this clone. The chain recombines TRBV28 with TRBJ1-1; 7 positions match TRBD1. Germline loops: CDR1 MDHEN, CDR2 SYDVKM. V gave up 6 bases and J gave up 0 bases; unmatched junction bases: 7. CDR3 length: 15 amino acids. The CDR3 sequence is CASSRGAVMNTEAFF. CDR3 nucleotides: TGTGCCAGCAGCAGGGGGGCAGTCATGAACACTGAAGCTTTCTTT.

The CDR3 sequence is CASSSDRWSTEAFF. CDR3 nucleotide sequence: TGTGCCAGCAGCTCGGACAGGTGGAGCACTGAAGCTTTCTTT. The chain employs TRBV11-1 and TRBJ1-1; TRBD1 aligns across 7 bases. Trimming removed 4 bases from V and 4 bases from J; junction bases left unmatched: 6. The CDR3 runs to 14 residues. Germline CDR1 is SGHAT and CDR2 is FQDESV (reference sequence).

V is TRBV11-1 and J is TRBJ2-7, with a possible D match to TRBD2 (6 bases). The V end was cut by 0 bases, the J end by 3 bases, with 9 bases between. The CDR3 sequence is 14 residues long. Germline values: CDR1 SGHAT, CDR2 FQDESV (reference sequence). The DNA for the CDR3 is TGTGCCAGCAGCTTAGCTTTCGGGGGCTACGAGCAGTACTTC. Protein product: CASSLAFGGYEQYF. Using reference TRBV11-1 and TRBJ2-7 for the parts outside the CDR3, the full variable domain is EAEVAQSPRYKITEKSQAVAFWCDPISGHATLYWYRQILGQGPELLVQFQDESVVDDSQLPKDRFSAERLKGVDSTLKIQPAELGDSAMYLCASSLAFGGYEQYFGPGTRLTVT.